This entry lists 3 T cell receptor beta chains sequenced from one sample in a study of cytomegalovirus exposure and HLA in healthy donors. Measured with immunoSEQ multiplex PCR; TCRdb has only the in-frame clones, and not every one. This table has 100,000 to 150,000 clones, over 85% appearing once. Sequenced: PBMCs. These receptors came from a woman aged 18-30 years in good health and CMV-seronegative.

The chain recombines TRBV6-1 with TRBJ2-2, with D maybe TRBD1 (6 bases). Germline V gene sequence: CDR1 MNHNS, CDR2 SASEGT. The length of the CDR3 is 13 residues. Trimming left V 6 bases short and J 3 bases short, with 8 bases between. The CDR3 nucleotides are TGTGCCAGCAGGCACAGGGACACCGGGGAGCTGTTTTTT. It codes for CASRHRDTGELFF.

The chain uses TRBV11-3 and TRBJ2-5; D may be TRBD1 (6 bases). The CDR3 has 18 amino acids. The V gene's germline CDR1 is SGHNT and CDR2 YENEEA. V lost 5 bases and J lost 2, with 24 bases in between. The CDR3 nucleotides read TGTGCCAGCAGCGAGAGGATTTTGGGGGCTTGGGGACAAGAGACCCAGTACTTC. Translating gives CASSERILGAWGQETQYF. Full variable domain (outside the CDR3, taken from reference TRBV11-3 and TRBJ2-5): EAGVVQSPRYKIIEKKQPVAFWCNPISGHNTLYWYLQNLGQGPELLIRYENEEAVDDSQLPKDRFSAERLKGVDSTLKIQPAELGDSAVYLCASSERILGAWGQETQYFGPGTRLLVL.

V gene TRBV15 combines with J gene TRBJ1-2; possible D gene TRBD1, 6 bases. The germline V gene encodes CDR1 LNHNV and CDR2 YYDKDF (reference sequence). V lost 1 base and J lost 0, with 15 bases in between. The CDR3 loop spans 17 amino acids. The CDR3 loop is CATSRVLGTTPNYGYTF. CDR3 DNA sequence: TGTGCCACCAGCAGAGTCCTCGGGACAACCCCTAACTATGGCTACACCTTC.